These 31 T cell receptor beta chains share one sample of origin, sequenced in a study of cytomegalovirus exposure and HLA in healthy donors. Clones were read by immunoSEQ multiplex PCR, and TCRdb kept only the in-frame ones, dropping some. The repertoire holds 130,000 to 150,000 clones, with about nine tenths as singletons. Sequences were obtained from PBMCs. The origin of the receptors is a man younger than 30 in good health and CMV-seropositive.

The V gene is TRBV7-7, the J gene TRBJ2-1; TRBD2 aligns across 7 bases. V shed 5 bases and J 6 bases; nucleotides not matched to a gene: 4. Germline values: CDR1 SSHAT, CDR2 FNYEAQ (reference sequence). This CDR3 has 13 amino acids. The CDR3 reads CASSLTSVNEQFF. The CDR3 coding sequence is TGTGCCAGCAGCCTAACTAGCGTCAATGAGCAGTTCTTC.

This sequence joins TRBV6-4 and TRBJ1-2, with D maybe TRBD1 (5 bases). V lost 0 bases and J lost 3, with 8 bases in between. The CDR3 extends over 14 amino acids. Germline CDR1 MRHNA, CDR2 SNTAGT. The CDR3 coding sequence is TGTGCCAGCAGTGACTCGGGCAGGGACTATGGCTACACCTTC. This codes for CASSDSGRDYGYTF.

The CDR3 loop reads CASSLGGAKTEAFF. The CDR3 DNA sequence: TGTGCCAGCAGCTTAGGGGGCGCAAAGACTGAAGCTTTCTTT. This chain links TRBV7-8 with TRBJ1-1, with D possibly matching TRBD1 (5 bases). The CDR3 sequence is 14 residues long. Trimming took 1 base from V and 5 from J, leaving 11 bases between them. Germline lookup yields CDR1 SGHVS and CDR2 FQNEAQ.

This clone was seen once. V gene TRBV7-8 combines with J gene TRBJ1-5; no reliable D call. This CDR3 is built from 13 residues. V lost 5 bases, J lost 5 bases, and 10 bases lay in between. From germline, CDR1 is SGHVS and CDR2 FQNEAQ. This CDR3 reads CASSQQNYQPQHF. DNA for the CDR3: TGTGCCAGCAGCCAACAAAATTATCAGCCCCAGCATTTT.

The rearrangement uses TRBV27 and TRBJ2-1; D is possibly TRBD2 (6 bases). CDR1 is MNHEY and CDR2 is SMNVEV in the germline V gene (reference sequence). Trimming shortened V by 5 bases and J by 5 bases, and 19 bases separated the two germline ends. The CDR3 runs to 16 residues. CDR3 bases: TGTGCCAGCAGTCCACTATCCGGGAGCTGGGACAATGAGCAGTTCTTC. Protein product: CASSPLSGSWDNEQFF.

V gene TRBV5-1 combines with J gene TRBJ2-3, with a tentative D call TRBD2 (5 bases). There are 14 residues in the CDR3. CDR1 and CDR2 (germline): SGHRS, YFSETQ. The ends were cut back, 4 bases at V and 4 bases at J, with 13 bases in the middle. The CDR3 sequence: CASSTGIRSDTQYF. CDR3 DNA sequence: TGCGCCAGCAGCACCGGGATCCGATCAGATACGCAGTATTTT.

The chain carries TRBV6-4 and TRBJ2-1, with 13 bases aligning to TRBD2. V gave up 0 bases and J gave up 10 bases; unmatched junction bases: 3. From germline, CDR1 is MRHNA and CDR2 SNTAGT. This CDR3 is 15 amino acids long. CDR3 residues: CASSDSTSGGGEQFF. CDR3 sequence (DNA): TGTGCCAGCAGTGACTCTACTAGCGGGGGGGGAGAGCAGTTCTTC.

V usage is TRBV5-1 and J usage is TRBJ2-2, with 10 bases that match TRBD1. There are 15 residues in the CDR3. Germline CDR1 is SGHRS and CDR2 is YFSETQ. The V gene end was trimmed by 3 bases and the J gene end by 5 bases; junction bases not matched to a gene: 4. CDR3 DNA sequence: TGCGCCAGCAGCTCCCGGACAGGGGGAACCGGGGAGCTGTTTTTT. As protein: CASSSRTGGTGELFF.

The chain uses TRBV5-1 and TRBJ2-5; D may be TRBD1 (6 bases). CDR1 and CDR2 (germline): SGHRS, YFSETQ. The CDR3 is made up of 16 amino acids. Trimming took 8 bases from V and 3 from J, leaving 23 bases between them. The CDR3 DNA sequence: TGCGCCAGTCGCCCTCCGGGGACAATGGGAGAAGAGACCCAGTACTTC. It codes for CASRPPGTMGEETQYF.

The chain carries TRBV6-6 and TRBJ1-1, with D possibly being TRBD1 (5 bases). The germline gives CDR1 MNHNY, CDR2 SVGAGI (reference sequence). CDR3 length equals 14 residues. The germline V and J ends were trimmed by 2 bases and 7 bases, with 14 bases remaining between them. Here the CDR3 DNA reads TGTGCCAGCAGTTACACCAGGGCAGGTTATGAAGCTTTCTTT. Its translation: CASSYTRAGYEAFF.

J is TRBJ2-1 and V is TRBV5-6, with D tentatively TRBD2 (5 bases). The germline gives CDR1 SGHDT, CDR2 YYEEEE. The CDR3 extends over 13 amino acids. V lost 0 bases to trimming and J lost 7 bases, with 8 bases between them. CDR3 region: CASSLVAFNEQFF. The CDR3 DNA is TGTGCCAGCAGCTTGGTAGCGTTTAATGAGCAGTTCTTC.

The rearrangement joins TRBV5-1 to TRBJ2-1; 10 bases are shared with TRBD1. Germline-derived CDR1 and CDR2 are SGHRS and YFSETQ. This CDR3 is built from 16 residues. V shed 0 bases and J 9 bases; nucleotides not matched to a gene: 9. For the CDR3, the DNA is TGCGCCAGCAGCTTGGCCGGGACAGGGGTGTTCGGTGAGCAGTTCTTC. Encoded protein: CASSLAGTGVFGEQFF.

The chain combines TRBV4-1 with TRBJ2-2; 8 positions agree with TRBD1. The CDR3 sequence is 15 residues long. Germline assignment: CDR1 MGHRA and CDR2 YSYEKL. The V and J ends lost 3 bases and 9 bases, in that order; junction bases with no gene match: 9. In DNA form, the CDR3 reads TGCGCCAGCAGCCAGAAGGACAGGGATTTCAGGGAGCTGTTTTTT. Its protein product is CASSQKDRDFRELFF.

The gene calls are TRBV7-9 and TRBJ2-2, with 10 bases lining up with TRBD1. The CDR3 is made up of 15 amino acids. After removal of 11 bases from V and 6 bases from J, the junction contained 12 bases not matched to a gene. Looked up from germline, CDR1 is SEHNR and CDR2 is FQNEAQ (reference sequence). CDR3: CAESGPGQGAGELFF. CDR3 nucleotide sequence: TGTGCCGAGTCCGGCCCCGGACAGGGGGCCGGGGAGCTGTTTTTT.

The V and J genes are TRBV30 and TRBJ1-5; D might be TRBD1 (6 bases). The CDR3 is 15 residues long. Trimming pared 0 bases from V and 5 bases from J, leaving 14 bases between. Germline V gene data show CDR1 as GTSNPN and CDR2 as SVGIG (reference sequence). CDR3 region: CAWSVGLGAHQPQHF. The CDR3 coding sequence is TGTGCCTGGAGTGTAGGTCTGGGGGCCCATCAGCCCCAGCATTTT.

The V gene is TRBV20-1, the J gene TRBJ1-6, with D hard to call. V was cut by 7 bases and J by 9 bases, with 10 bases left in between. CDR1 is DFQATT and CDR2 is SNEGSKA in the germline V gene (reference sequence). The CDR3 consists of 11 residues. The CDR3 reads CSVPEGSPLHF. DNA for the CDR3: TGCAGTGTCCCTGAGGGTTCACCCCTCCACTTT.

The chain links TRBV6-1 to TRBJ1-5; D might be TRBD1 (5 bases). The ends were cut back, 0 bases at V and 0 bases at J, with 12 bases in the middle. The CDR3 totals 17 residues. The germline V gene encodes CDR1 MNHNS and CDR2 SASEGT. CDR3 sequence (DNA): TGTGCCAGCAGTGAAGCGCTGGGGCTGTCTAGCAATCAGCCCCAGCATTTT. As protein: CASSEALGLSSNQPQHF.

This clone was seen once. In DNA, the CDR3 is TGTGCCAGCAGTTACCGGGGGGGAGGTTACGAGCAGTACTTC. This translates into CASSYRGGGYEQYF. The V and J genes are TRBV6-5 and TRBJ2-7; 8 bases agree with TRBD2. V was clipped by 2 bases and J by 4 bases; unmatched bases: 4. Germline assignment: CDR1 MNHEY and CDR2 SVGAGI. The length of the CDR3 is 14 residues.

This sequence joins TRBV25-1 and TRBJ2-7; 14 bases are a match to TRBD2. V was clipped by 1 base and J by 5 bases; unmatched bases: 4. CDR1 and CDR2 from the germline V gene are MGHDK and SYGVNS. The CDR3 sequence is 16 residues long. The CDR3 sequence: CASSELGTSGRNEQYF. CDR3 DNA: TGTGCCAGCAGTGAATTAGGGACTAGCGGGAGAAACGAGCAGTACTTC.

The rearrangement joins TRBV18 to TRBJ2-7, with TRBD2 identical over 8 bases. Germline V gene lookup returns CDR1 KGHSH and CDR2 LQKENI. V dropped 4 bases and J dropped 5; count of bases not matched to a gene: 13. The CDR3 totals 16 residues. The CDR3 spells CASSLEAGEEFHEQYF. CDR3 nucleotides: TGTGCCAGCTCACTCGAAGCGGGAGAAGAGTTCCACGAGCAGTACTTC.

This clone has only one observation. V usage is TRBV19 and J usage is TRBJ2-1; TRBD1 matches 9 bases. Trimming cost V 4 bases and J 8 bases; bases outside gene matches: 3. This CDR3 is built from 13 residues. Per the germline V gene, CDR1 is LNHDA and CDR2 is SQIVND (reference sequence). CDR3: CASSRTGVHEQFF. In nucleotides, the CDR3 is TGTGCCAGTAGTAGGACAGGGGTCCATGAGCAGTTCTTC.

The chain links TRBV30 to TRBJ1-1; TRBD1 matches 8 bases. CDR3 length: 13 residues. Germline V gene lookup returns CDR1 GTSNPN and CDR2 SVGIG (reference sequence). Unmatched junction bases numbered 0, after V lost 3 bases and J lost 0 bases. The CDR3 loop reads CAWRTGVNTEAFF. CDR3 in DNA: TGTGCCTGGAGGACAGGGGTGAACACTGAAGCTTTCTTT.

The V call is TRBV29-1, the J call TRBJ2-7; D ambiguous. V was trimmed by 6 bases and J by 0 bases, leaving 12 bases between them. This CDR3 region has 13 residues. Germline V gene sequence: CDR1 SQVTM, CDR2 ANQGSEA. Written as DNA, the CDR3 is TGCAGCGTGTGCAGGTCGAGCTCCTACGAGCAGTACTTC. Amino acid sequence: CSVCRSSSYEQYF.

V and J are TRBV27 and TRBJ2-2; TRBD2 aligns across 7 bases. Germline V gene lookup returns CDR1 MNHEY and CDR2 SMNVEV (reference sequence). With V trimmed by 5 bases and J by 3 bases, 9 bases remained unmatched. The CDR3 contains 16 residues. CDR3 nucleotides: TGTGCCAGCAGTACTTATGGGAGGGGCGACACCGGGGAGCTGTTTTTT. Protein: CASSTYGRGDTGELFF.

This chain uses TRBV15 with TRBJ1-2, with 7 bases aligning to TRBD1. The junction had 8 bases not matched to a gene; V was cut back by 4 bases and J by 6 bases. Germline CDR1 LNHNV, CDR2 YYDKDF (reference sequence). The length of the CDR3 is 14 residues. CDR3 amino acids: CATSTENRGDGYTF. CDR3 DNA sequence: TGTGCCACCAGCACCGAGAACAGGGGTGATGGCTACACCTTC.

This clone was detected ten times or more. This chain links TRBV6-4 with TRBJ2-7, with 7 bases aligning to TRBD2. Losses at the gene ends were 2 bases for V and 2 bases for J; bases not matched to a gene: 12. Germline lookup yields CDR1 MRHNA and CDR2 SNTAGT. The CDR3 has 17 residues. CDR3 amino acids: CASSDPSTSLTTYEQYF. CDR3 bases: TGTGCCAGCAGTGACCCATCGACTAGCTTGACTACCTACGAGCAGTACTTC.

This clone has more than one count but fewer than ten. The CDR3 sequence: CASSLGTQGEAPLHF. The CDR3 DNA follows: TGTGCCAGCAGCTTGGGGACGCAGGGTGAGGCACCCCTCCACTTT. This chain links TRBV5-4 with TRBJ1-6; D perhaps matches TRBD1 (5 bases). This CDR3 has 15 residues. Deletions cut 0 bases from V and 11 bases from J, with 15 bases between. Germline-derived CDR1 and CDR2 are SGHNT and YYREEE (reference sequence).

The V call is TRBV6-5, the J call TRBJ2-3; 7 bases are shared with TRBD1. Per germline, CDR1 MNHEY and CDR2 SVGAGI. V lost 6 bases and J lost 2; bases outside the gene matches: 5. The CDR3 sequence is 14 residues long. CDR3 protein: CASSLGGNTDTQYF. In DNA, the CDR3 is TGTGCCAGCAGCCTAGGGGGCAACACAGATACGCAGTATTTT.

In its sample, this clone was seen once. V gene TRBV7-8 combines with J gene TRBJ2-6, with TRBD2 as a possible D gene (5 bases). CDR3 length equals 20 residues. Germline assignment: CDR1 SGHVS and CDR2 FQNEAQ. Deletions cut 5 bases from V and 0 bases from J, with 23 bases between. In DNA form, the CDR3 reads TGTGCCAGCAGCACCCGGGCCGGGAACGGGAAATACTCTGGGGCCAACGTCCTGACTTTC. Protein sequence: CASSTRAGNGKYSGANVLTF.

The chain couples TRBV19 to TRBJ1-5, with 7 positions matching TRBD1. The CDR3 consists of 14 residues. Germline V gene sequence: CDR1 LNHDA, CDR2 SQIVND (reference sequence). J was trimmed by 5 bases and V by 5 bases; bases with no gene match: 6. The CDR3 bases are TGTGCCAGTAGTGGCGGGACAGCGCATCAGCCCCAGCATTTT. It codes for CASSGGTAHQPQHF.

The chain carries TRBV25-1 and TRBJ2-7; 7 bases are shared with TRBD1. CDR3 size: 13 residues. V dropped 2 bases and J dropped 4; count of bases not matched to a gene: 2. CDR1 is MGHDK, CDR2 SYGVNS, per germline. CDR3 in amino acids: CASSEPGQYEQYF. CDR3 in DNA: TGTGCCAGCAGTGAACCGGGACAGTACGAGCAGTACTTC.